This T cell receptor beta chain derives from a study of T cells in pancreatic ductal adenocarcinoma (dated 2017 in TCRdb). Context from the whole study: The work assessed suppressive cells as well as CD8+ T cells infiltrating resected pancreatic ductal adenocarcinoma, measuring their numbers, locations, and properties, in order to shed light on the adaptive T-cell response that occurs naturally. Study-wide conclusions, independent of this receptor: More total productive templates and around 8-fold more unique clonotypes were found in blood samples than in tumor samples. T-cell clonality did not differ significantly between tumor and blood, with mean clonality roughly 0.1 in tumors and just over 0.07 in blood. Because inoperable disease is present at presentation in most pancreatic cancer patients, the resected cohort was biased toward the minority with early-stage disease. Tumor versus blood clonality comparisons may be biased because tumors are enriched in CD45RO+ effector rather than naive T cells, biasing toward lower diversity.

This clone has a handful of counts. The target of this receptor is not known. The input lacks base qualities; no much larger clone sits a single base away. Pancreatic ductal adenocarcinoma patients who had undergone surgery without neoadjuvant therapy were selected. Right after surgery, resected tumor tissue went into ice-cold media, and part of that tissue was flash frozen for DNA and RNA. The DNeasy Blood and Tissue Kit, with Proteinase K and RNase treatment, was used to extract genomic DNA from 6 or 7 PBMC specimens and roughly 10 flash-frozen tumor specimens. The immunoSEQ hsTCRB kit was used to amplify TCR beta CDR3 regions from genomic DNA. An Illumina HiSeq system was used for high-throughput TRB CDR3 sequencing. The authors' pipeline ran thus. The immunoSEQ software was used to analyze the sequencing reads, and any nonproductive sequences containing premature stops or frame-shifts were left out. To calculate repertoire clonality, Shannon entropy was normalized by log2 of the number of unique productive sequences, and that value was subtracted from one. TCRdb holds this immuneACCESS table with in-frame rearrangements only. Some clones are missing; in checked studies, unresolved V genes explain under half, and the rest has no known cause. The V and J calls and the clone size are those of that table, but D and trimming were determined from the DNA. This sample is represented by approximately 9,400 clones; 67% of them were singletons. The ten largest clones add up to approximately 30% of the sample.

For this chain, trimming is 7 bases at the V end and 5 bases at the J end, and the number of junction bases without a gene match is 7. From the cysteine through the phenylalanine, the CDR3 covers 13 amino acids. Left in the record is the CDR3 DNA by itself, 39 bases read in frame from the first base. CDR1 and CDR2, per the germline V gene (reference sequence), are MNHEY and SMNVEV. The chain is encoded by TRBV27 joined to TRBJ2-7; the junction holds 8 bases that match TRBD1. The material sequenced was pancreatic tumor tissue. This sequence originates from a human donor with pancreatic ductal adenocarcinoma. The CDR3: CASTRQGFNEQYF. At the DNA level, the sequence is TGTGCCAGCACCCGACAGGGGTTTAACGAGCAGTACTTC.